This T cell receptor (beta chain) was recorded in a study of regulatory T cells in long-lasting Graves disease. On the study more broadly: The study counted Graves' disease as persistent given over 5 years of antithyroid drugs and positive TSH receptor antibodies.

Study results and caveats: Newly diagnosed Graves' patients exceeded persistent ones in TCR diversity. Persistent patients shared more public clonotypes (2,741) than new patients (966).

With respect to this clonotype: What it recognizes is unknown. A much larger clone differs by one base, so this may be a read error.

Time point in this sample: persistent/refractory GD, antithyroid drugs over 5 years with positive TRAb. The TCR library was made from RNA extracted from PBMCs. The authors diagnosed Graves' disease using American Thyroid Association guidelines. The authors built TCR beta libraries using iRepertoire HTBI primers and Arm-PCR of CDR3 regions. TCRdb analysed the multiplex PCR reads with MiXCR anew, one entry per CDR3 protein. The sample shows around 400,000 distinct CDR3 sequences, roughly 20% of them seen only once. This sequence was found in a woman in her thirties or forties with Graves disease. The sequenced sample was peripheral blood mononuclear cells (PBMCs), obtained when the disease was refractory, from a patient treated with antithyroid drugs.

CDR3 loop: CASKNRGLGGLAGRQELFF. In DNA, the CDR3 is TGTGCCAGCAAAAACAGGGGGCTGGGGGGACTAGCGGGACGTCAGGAGCTGTTTTTT. The chain has TRBV2 and TRBJ2-2, with 13 positions matching TRBD2. V lost 7 bases and J lost 10; bases outside the gene matches: 21. CDR3 length: 19 residues. Germline loops: CDR1 SNHLY, CDR2 FYNNEI.